The clone carrying this T cell receptor beta chain was observed many times. What it recognizes is unknown. The sample originates from a study of T cells after posttransplantation cyclophosphamide. The length of the CDR3 is 14 residues. The germline V and J ends were trimmed by 1 base and 1 base, with 4 bases remaining between them. Looked up from germline, CDR1 is SEHNR and CDR2 is FQNEAQ (reference sequence). Regarding the study as a whole: Tissue-infiltrating T cells from skin or gut overlapped little with blood T cells. Recipient CMV seropositivity and CMV reactivation strongly tracked TRB clonality.

The data were produced by immunoSEQ multiplex PCR, yet TCRdb's version contains in-frame clones alone and is incomplete. The profile covers about 34,000 clones, none occurring a single time. The rearrangement links TRBV7-9 to TRBJ2-2; D is ambiguous. The receptor was derived from a woman in her forties or fifties in good health and a related stem cell transplant donor. Sequencing used PBMCs. The CDR3 nucleotides read TGTGCCAGCAGCTTAGGCGGGAACACCGGGGAGCTGTTTTTT. Its protein product is CASSLGGNTGELFF. The variable domain in full, with the rest retrieved from reference TRBV7-9 and TRBJ2-2, is DTGVSQNPRHKITKRGQNVTFRCDPISEHNRLYWYRQTLGQGPEFLTYFQNEAQLEKSRLLSDRFSAERPKGSFSTLEIQRTEQGDSAMYLCASSLGGNTGELFFGEGSRLTVL.